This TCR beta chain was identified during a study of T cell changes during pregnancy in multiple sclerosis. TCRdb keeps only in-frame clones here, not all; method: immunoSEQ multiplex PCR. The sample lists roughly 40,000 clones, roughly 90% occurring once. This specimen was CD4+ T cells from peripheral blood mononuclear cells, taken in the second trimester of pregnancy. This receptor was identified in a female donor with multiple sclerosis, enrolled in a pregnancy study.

Here the CDR3 reads CSATVTDTQYF. CDR3 bases: TGCAGTGCTACCGTAACAGATACGCAGTATTTT. The chain joins TRBV20-1 to TRBJ2-3; D is unresolved. V shed 4 bases and J shed 3 bases, with 5 bases lying between them. This CDR3 spans 11 amino acids. Per germline, CDR1 DFQATT and CDR2 SNEGSKA (reference sequence).